The 13 T cell receptor beta chains given below trace back to one sample, sequenced in a study of tumor-infiltrating lymphocytes in localized non-small cell lung cancer. Some clones are missing from TCRdb's copy, which holds only in-frame ones; the method was immunoSEQ multiplex PCR. The repertoire holds about 2,700 clones, with approximately 50% as singletons. The sample was uninvolved lung tissue not adjacent to the tumor. Source of these receptors: a human donor with non-small cell lung cancer.

This chain connects TRBV7-2 to TRBJ2-7; 12 nucleotides line up with TRBD2. V shed 6 bases and J 3 bases; nucleotides not matched to a gene: 3. The CDR3 sequence is 14 residues long. Per germline, CDR1 SGHTA and CDR2 FQGNSA. CDR3 in amino acids: CASSRTSGNYEQYF. CDR3 nucleotide sequence: TGTGCCAGCAGTCGGACTAGCGGGAACTACGAGCAGTACTTC.

V gene TRBV11-1 combines with J gene TRBJ2-5; 7 nucleotides line up with TRBD2. After removal of 1 base from V and 7 bases from J, the junction contained 9 bases not matched to a gene. CDR3 length: 15 amino acids. Germline V gives CDR1 SGHAT, CDR2 FQDESV (reference sequence). In DNA, the CDR3 is TGTGCCAGCAGCTTAGGCTCAGCATGGGAGGGGACCCAGTACTTC. Translation: CASSLGSAWEGTQYF.

The chain is built from TRBV6-5 and TRBJ2-2, with a weak D call TRBD2 (6 bases). Trimming left V 6 bases short and J 4 bases short, with 12 bases between. Germline-derived CDR1 and CDR2 are MNHEY and SVGAGI. The CDR3 contains 14 residues. CDR3 residues: CASSRTIRTGELFF. CDR3 bases: TGTGCCAGCAGCCGGACTATCCGCACCGGGGAGCTGTTTTTT.

The V and J genes are TRBV7-2 and TRBJ1-5; 8 positions match TRBD1. Germline V gene lookup returns CDR1 SGHTA and CDR2 FQGNSA. J was trimmed by 5 bases and V by 1 base; bases with no gene match: 1. The CDR3 is 14 amino acids. As DNA, the CDR3 is TGTGCCAGCAGCTTAGTACAGGGGGATCAGCCCCAGCATTTT. Translating gives CASSLVQGDQPQHF.

This clone was recorded a few times. V is TRBV4-3 and J is TRBJ1-5, with a tentative D call TRBD1 (6 bases). The CDR3 covers 13 residues. V was pared by 2 bases and J by 4 bases, with 6 bases between. Germline V gene lookup returns CDR1 LGHNA and CDR2 YSLEER. In DNA form, the CDR3 reads TGCGCCAGCAGCCAAAGGGGGAATCAGCCCCAGCATTTT. Translated, it gives CASSQRGNQPQHF.

This clone occurred once. The chain recombines TRBV30 with TRBJ2-3; D might be TRBD1 (5 bases). This CDR3 contains 17 residues. The germline V and J ends were trimmed by 3 bases and 3 bases, with 22 bases remaining between them. Per germline, CDR1 GTSNPN and CDR2 SVGIG (reference sequence). The CDR3 spells CAWSPVFQGFGTDTQYF. CDR3 nucleotides: TGTGCCTGGAGCCCCGTTTTTCAGGGCTTCGGGACAGATACGCAGTATTTT.

This clone came up a few times. The chain has TRBV30 and TRBJ1-1, with 7 bases identical to TRBD1. The ends lost 5 bases at V and 1 base at J; junction bases unmatched: 7. The germline gives CDR1 GTSNPN, CDR2 SVGIG (reference sequence). This CDR3 contains 14 residues. CDR3 residues: CAWVTGTSNTEAFF. CDR3 sequence (DNA): TGTGCCTGGGTGACAGGGACATCGAACACTGAAGCTTTCTTT. Variable domain in full (rest from reference TRBV30 and TRBJ1-1): SQTIHQWPATLVQPVGSPLSLECTVEGTSNPNLYWYRQAAGRGLQLLFYSVGIGQISSEVPQNLSASRPQDRQFILSSKKLLLSDSGFYLCAWVTGTSNTEAFFGQGTRLTVV.

The gene calls are TRBV2 and TRBJ1-5; TRBD1 agrees at 7 bases. The CDR3 has 13 amino acids. V lost 6 bases to trimming and J lost 6 bases; unmatched junction nucleotides: 5. The germline gives CDR1 SNHLY, CDR2 FYNNEI. In DNA, the CDR3 is TGTGCCAGCAGCCTAGGGGGCGGTCAGCCCCAGCATTTT. Residues: CASSLGGGQPQHF.

J is TRBJ1-5 and V is TRBV27; D remains ambiguous. The V and J ends lost 2 bases and 5 bases respectively, with 13 bases between them. The CDR3 length is 15 residues. Germline-derived CDR1 and CDR2 are MNHEY and SMNVEV (reference sequence). The CDR3 nucleotides are TGTGCCAGCAGTTTAGGGTGGGGATTCGATCAGCCCCAGCATTTT. Amino acids: CASSLGWGFDQPQHF.

This clone came up a few times. The J gene is TRBJ2-7, the V gene TRBV7-9, with 15 positions matching TRBD2. CDR3 length equals 15 residues. Germline assignment: CDR1 SEHNR and CDR2 FQNEAQ (reference sequence). The J segment lost 0 bases and the V segment lost 8 bases, leaving 2 bases of the junction unmatched. In nucleotides, the CDR3 is TGTGCCAGCGGACTAGCGGGAGGGAGCTCCTACGAGCAGTACTTC. Amino acids: CASGLAGGSSYEQYF.

The chain uses TRBV30 and TRBJ1-1, with a possible D match to TRBD1 (5 bases). The CDR3 totals 16 residues. Trimming left V 4 bases short and J 0 bases short, with 18 bases between. Germline V gives CDR1 GTSNPN, CDR2 SVGIG (reference sequence). The CDR3: CAWTGGASGVNTEAFF. Here the CDR3 DNA reads TGTGCCTGGACTGGAGGCGCCTCGGGGGTGAACACTGAAGCTTTCTTT.

In its sample, this clone was seen a few times. This chain links TRBV6-5 with TRBJ2-7; D could derive from TRBD1 or TRBD2 (6 bases each). The length of the CDR3 is 11 residues. Trimming left V 11 bases short and J 2 bases short, with 10 bases between. Germline CDR1 is MNHEY and CDR2 is SVGAGI. This chain's CDR3 is CAAGQAYEQYF. The CDR3 DNA follows: TGTGCCGCGGGACAAGCCTACGAGCAGTACTTC.

This clone was found once. The chain recombines TRBV28 with TRBJ1-1; D is unresolved. The germline V gene encodes CDR1 MDHEN and CDR2 SYDVKM. V was pared by 2 bases and J by 10 bases, with 14 bases between. CDR3 length equals 13 residues. CDR3 in amino acids: CASSLSQNRAAFF. The CDR3 DNA is TGTGCCAGCAGTTTAAGCCAGAATCGGGCAGCTTTCTTT.